Presented here are 12 T cell receptor beta chains from one specimen sequenced in a study of blood T cells in healthy people across ages. Combining a sample-barcoded 5' primer with a J-beta primer mix, a second PCR ran for about 7 to 11 cycles. A single record per CDR3 protein comes from TCRdb applying MiXCR to the 5' RACE reads. The profile covers 1,500,000 or so distinct CDR3 sequences, with 40% to 45% appearing a single time and over 3.5% taken by the ten largest. The source material was blood. The receptors were gathered from a woman younger than 30 in good health.

This chain links TRBV19 with TRBJ1-5; the D is unclear. Trimming took off 3 bases at V and 7 bases at J, with 13 bases between the two ends. The CDR3 spans 14 residues. CDR1 is LNHDA, CDR2 SQIVND, per germline (reference sequence). CDR3 in DNA: TGTGCCAGTAGTATGGAGCAGCGCCGGCAGCCCCAGCATTTT. Amino acids: CASSMEQRRQPQHF. Filled out from reference TRBV19 and TRBJ1-5, the complete variable domain reads DGGITQSPKYLFRKEGQNVTLSCEQNLNHDAMYWYRQDPGQGLRLIYYSQIVNDFQKGDIAEGYSVSREKKESFPLTVTSAQKNPTAFYLCASSMEQRRQPQHFGDGTRLSIL.

The chain uses TRBV6-2 or TRBV6-3 and TRBJ1-6; D gene unclear. Germline lookup yields CDR1 MNHEY and CDR2 SVGEGT. The CDR3 runs 13 residues. The ends were cut back, 4 bases at V and 9 bases at J, with 10 bases in the middle. The DNA for the CDR3 is TGTGCCAGCAGTTCCGCCGGGTTTTCACCCCTCCACTTT. Translated, it gives CASSSAGFSPLHF.

V gene TRBV11-1 combines with J gene TRBJ2-7; no clear D. Germline CDR1 is SGHAT and CDR2 is FQDESV (reference sequence). The CDR3 is 15 amino acids. V lost 3 bases, J lost 0 bases, and 12 bases lay in between. The CDR3 DNA follows: TGTGCCAGCAGCTTCAGCCGGCAGAGCTCCTACGAGCAGTACTTC. Protein product: CASSFSRQSSYEQYF.

V usage is TRBV7-2 and J usage is TRBJ2-7, with a tentative D call TRBD2 (6 bases). Germline-derived CDR1 and CDR2 are SGHTA and FQGNSA. V lost 4 bases to trimming and J lost 6 bases, with 16 bases between them. This CDR3 spans 14 amino acids. The CDR3 sequence: CASSSGGRFREQYF. In DNA form, the CDR3 reads TGTGCCAGCAGCTCTGGGGGGAGGTTCCGCGAGCAGTACTTC.

This chain connects TRBV28 to TRBJ1-2; possible D gene TRBD1, 6 bases. Germline V gene lookup returns CDR1 MDHEN and CDR2 SYDVKM. V was pared by 10 bases and J by 7 bases, with 19 bases between. The CDR3 consists of 13 residues. CDR3 region: CATRPGQTSGYTF. The CDR3 nucleotides are TGTGCCACCCGTCCGGGACAAACGAGTGGCTACACCTTC.

This chain uses TRBV7-2 with TRBJ2-1; possible D gene TRBD1, 6 bases. The V and J ends lost 3 bases and 8 bases respectively, with 17 bases between them. The CDR3 is made up of 15 amino acids. Per germline, CDR1 SGHTA and CDR2 FQGNSA. The CDR3 nucleotides read TGTGCCAGCAGCTTTGATCGGCAGGGGCGGCATGAGCAGTTCTTC. Amino acids: CASSFDRQGRHEQFF.

The chain is built from TRBV4-3 and TRBJ2-1; 13 bases align to TRBD2. Germline CDR1 LGHNA, CDR2 YSLEER. CDR3 size: 17 residues. V lost 1 base, J lost 2 bases, and 2 bases stayed unmatched. The CDR3 DNA is TGCGCCAGCAGCCAAGGACTAGCGGGAGGAACCTACAATGAGCAGTTCTTC. It is translated as CASSQGLAGGTYNEQFF.

This chain uses TRBV6-5 with TRBJ2-7; D gene unclear. V lost 6 bases and J lost 3, with 9 bases in between. CDR3 size: 12 residues. Per the germline V gene, CDR1 is MNHEY and CDR2 is SVGAGI. CDR3 sequence reads: CASRYGDYEQYF. As DNA, the CDR3 is TGTGCCAGCAGATATGGGGACTACGAGCAGTACTTC.

Of note for this clonotype: It may be a read error: a sequence one base away is much more abundant. V is TRBV29-1 and J is TRBJ2-1; tentative D call: TRBD2 (5 bases). The CDR3 totals 12 residues. Germline V gene sequence: CDR1 SQVTM, CDR2 ANQGSEA. The V end lost 4 bases, the J end lost 8 bases, and 12 bases lay between the germline ends. The CDR3 DNA follows: TGCAGCGTTGTTAGTCCCGGGGATGAGCAGTTCTTC. This translates into CSVVSPGDEQFF.

J is TRBJ2-3 and V is TRBV4-2, with D perhaps given as TRBD1 or TRBD2 (6 bases each). The CDR3 sequence is 18 residues long. V lost 1 base, J lost 0 bases, and 17 bases lay in between. Germline CDR1 and CDR2: LGHNA and YNFKEQ. CDR3 loop: CASSQVGGARLSTDTQYF. Written as DNA, the CDR3 is TGTGCCAGCAGCCAAGTGGGGGGCGCGAGGTTGAGCACAGATACGCAGTATTTT.

This clonotype was seen just once. The chain employs TRBV11-3 and TRBJ2-2; D may be TRBD1 (6 bases). Trimming removed 5 bases from V and 6 bases from J, with 13 bases in between. From germline, CDR1 is SGHNT and CDR2 YENEEA. This CDR3 comprises 14 residues. In DNA form, the CDR3 reads TGTGCCAGCAGCCCCAGGGGTTGGGCCGGGGAGCTGTTTTTT. The encoded protein is CASSPRGWAGELFF.

In its sample, this clonotype was seen a few times. This chain links TRBV4-1 with TRBJ2-4; 9 bases match TRBD2. The J call may be faulty, since TRBJ2-7 better matches the DNA end. The CDR3 is made up of 14 amino acids. Germline CDR1 MGHRA, CDR2 YSYEKL. The CDR3 reads CASSYSGSVDEQYF. The CDR3 DNA reads TGCGCCAGCTCCTATAGCGGGAGCGTCGACGAGCAGTACTTC.